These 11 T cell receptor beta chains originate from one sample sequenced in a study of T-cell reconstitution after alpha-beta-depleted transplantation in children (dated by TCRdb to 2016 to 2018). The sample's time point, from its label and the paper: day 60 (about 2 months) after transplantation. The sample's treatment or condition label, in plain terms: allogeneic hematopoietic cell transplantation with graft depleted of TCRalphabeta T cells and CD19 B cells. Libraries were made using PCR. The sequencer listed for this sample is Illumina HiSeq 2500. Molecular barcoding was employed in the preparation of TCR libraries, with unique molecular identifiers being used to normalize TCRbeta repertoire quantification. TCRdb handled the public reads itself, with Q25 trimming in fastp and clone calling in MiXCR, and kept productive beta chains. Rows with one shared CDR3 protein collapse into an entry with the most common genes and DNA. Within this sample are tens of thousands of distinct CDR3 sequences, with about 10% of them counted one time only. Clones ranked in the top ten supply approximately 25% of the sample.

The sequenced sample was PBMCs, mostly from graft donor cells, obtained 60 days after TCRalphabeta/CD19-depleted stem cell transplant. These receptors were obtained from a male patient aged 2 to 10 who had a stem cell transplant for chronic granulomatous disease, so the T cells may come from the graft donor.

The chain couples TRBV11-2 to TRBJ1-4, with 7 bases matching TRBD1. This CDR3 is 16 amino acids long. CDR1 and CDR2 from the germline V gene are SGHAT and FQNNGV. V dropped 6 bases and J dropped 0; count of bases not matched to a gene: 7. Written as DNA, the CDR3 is TGTGCCAGCAGTCCCGGACAGGTTGCAACTAATGAAAAACTGTTTTTT. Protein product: CASSPGQVATNEKLFF.

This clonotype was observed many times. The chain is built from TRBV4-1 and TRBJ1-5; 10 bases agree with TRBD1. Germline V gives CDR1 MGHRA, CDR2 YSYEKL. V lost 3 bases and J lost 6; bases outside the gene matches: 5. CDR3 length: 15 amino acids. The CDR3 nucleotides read TGCGCCAGCAGCCACGGGACAGGGGCGGGTCAGCCCCAGCATTTT. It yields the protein CASSHGTGAGQPQHF.

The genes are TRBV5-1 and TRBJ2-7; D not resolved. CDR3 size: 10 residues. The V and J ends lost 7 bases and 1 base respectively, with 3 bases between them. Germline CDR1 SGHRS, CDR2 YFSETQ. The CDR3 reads CASGSYEQYF. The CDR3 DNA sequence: TGCGCCAGCGGATCCTACGAGCAGTACTTC.

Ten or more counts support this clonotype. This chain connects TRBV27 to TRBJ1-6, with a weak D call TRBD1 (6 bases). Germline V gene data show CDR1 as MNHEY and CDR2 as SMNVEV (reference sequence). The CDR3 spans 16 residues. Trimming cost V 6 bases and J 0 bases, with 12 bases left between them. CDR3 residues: CASRLTGSSYNSPLHF. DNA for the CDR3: TGTGCCAGCAGACTTACAGGGAGCTCCTATAATTCACCCCTCCACTTT.

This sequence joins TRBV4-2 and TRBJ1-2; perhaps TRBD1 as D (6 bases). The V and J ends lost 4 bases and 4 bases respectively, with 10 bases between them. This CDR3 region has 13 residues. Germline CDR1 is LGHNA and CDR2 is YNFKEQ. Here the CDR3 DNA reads TGTGCCAGCAGCCCCGGACAGTTCTATGGCTACACCTTC. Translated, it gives CASSPGQFYGYTF.

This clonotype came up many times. The CDR3 is CSAGGLGETQYF. CDR3 nucleotide sequence: TGCAGTGCCGGGGGGCTGGGGGAGACCCAGTACTTC. J is TRBJ2-5 and V is TRBV20-1; D might be TRBD2 (7 bases). Between the trimmed V and J ends, which lost 6 bases and 5 bases, there was a span of 13 bases. CDR3 size: 12 residues. Germline lookup yields CDR1 DFQATT and CDR2 SNEGSKA (reference sequence).

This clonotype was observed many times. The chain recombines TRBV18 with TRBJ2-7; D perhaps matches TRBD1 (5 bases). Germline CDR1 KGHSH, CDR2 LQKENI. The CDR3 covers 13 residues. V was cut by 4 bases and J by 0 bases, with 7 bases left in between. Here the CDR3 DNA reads TGTGCCAGCTCACGACAGCGCTCCTACGAGCAGTACTTC. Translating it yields CASSRQRSYEQYF.

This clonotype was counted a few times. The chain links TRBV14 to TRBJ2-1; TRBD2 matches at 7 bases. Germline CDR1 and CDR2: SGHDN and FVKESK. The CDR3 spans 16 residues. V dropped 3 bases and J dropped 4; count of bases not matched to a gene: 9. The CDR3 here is CASSQLGLVQYNEQFF. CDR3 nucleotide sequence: TGTGCCAGCAGCCAGTTAGGACTAGTTCAGTACAATGAGCAGTTCTTC.

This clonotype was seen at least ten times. The CDR3 DNA reads as TGCGCCTCGATTGGACAGGCAAACACCGGGGAGCTGTTTTTT. Translated, it gives CASIGQANTGELFF. This chain joins TRBV5-1 and TRBJ2-2; 7 bases are a match to TRBD1. Germline V CDR1 and CDR2: SGHRS, YFSETQ. Trimming cost V 10 bases and J 2 bases; bases outside gene matches: 8. This CDR3 has 14 residues.

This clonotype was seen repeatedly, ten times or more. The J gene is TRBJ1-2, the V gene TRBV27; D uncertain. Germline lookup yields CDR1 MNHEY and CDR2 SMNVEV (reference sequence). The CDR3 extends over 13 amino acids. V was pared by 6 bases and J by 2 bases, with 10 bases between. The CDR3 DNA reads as TGTGCCAGCAGCAGGACCGAGAACTATGGCTACACCTTC. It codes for CASSRTENYGYTF.

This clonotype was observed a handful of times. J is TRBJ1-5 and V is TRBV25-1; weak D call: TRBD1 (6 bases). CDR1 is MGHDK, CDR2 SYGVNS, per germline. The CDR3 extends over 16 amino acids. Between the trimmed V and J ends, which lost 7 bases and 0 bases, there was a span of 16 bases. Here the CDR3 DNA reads TGTGCCAGCACCGGAACCGAGACAGGTAGCAATCAGCCCCAGCATTTT. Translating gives CASTGTETGSNQPQHF.